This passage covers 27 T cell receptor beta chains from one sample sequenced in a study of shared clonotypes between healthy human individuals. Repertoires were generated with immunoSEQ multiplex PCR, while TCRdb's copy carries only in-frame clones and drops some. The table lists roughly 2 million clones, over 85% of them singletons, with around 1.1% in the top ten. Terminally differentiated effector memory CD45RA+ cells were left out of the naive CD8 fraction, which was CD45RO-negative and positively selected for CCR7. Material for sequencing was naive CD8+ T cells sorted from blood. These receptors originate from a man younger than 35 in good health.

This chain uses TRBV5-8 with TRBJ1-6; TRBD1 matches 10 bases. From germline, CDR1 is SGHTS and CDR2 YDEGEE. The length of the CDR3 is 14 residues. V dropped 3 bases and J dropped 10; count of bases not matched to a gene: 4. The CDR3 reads CASSSGTGVSPLHF. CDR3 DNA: TGTGCCAGCAGCTCCGGGACAGGGGTCTCACCCCTCCACTTT.

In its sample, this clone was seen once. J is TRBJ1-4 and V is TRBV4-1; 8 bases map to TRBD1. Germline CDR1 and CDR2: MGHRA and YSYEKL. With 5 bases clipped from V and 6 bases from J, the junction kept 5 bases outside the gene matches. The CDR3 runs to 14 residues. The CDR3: CASSSGTGYEKLFF. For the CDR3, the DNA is TGCGCCAGCAGCTCCGGGACAGGTTATGAAAAACTGTTTTTT.

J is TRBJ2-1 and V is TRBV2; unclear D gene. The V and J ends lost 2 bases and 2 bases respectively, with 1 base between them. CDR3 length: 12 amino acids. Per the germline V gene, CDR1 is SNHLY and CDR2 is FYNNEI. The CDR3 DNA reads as TGTGCCAGCAGTGAACCCTACAATGAGCAGTTCTTC. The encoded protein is CASSEPYNEQFF.

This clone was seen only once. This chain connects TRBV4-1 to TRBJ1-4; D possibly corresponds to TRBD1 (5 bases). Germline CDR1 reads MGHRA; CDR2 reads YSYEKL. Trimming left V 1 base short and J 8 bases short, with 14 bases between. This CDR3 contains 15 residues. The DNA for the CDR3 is TGCGCCAGCAGCCAAGTCATGGGGGAGAGGGAAAAACTGTTTTTT. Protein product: CASSQVMGEREKLFF.

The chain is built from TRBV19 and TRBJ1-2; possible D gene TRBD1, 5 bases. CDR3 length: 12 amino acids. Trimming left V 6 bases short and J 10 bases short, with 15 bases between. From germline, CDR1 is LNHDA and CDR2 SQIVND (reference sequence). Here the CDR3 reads CASSPTDRDYTF. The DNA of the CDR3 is TGTGCCAGTAGCCCGACAGACCGGGACTACACCTTC.

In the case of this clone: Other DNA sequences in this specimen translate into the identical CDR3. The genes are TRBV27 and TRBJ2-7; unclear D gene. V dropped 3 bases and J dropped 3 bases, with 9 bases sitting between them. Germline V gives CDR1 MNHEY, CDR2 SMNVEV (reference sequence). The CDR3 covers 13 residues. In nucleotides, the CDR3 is TGTGCCAGCAGTTTTACCGGAAGCTACGAGCAGTACTTC. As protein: CASSFTGSYEQYF.

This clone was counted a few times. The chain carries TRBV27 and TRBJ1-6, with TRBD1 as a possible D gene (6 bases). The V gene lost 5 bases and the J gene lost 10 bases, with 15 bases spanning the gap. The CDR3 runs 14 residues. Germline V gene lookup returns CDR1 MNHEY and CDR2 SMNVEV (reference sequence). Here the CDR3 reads CASSPVGGGSPLHF. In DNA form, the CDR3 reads TGTGCCAGCAGTCCCGTGGGGGGCGGCTCACCCCTCCACTTT.

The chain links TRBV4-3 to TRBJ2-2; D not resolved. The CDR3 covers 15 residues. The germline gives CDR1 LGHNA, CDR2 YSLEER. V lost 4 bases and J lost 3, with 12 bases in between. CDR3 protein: CASSPSVGDTGELFF. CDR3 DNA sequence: TGCGCCAGCAGCCCTTCTGTTGGTGACACCGGGGAGCTGTTTTTT.

DNA of the CDR3: TGTGCCAGCAGCTTAGGCAAGGACCACGAGCAGTACTTC. Its translation: CASSLGKDHEQYF. V is TRBV13 and J is TRBJ2-7; the D is unclear. From germline, CDR1 is PRHDT and CDR2 FYEKMQ (reference sequence). This CDR3 is 13 amino acids long. The V gene lost 0 bases and the J gene lost 5 bases, with 8 bases spanning the gap.

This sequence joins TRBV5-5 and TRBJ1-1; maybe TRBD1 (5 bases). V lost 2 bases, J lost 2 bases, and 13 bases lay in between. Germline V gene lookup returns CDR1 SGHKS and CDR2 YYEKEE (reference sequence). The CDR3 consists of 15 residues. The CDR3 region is CASSFTGLSNTEAFF. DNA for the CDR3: TGTGCCAGCAGCTTTACGGGACTCTCAAACACTGAAGCTTTCTTT.

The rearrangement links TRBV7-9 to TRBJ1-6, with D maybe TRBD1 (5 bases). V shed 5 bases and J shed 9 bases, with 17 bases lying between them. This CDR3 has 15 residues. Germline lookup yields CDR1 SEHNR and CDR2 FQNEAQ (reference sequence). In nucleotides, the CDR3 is TGTGCCAGCAGCAACGGGGCCCTAAGGGGTTCACCCCTCCACTTT. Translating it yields CASSNGALRGSPLHF.

CDR3 sequence (DNA): TGTGCCAGCAGCGTGGGTCCCAAGGCGGGCACCGGGGAGCTGTTTTTT. As protein: CASSVGPKAGTGELFF. This chain joins TRBV5-6 and TRBJ2-2, with a tentative D call TRBD2 (5 bases). The V gene's germline CDR1 is SGHDT and CDR2 YYEEEE. This CDR3 is 16 amino acids long. V lost 4 bases and J lost 4, with 17 bases in between.

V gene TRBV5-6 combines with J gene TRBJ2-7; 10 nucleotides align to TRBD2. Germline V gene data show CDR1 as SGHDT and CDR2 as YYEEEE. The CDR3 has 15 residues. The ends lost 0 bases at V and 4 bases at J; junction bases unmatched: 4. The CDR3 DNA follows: TGTGCCAGCAGCTTGGGGGGGACTAGCGCGTACGAGCAGTACTTC. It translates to CASSLGGTSAYEQYF.

CDR3 amino acids: CASSQDISGNGYTF. In DNA, the CDR3 is TGCGCCAGCAGCCAAGATATATCGGGGAACGGCTACACCTTC. The V gene is TRBV4-1, the J gene TRBJ1-2, with no clear D. Germline CDR1 reads MGHRA; CDR2 reads YSYEKL. The CDR3 spans 14 residues. Trimming stripped 0 bases from V and 8 bases from J, with 13 bases between.

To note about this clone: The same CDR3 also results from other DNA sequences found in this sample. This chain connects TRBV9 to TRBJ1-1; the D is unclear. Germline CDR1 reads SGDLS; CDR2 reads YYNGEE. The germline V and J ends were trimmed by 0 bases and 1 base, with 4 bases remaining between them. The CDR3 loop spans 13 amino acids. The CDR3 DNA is TGTGCCAGCAGCGTAGGTCCGAACACTGAAGCTTTCTTT. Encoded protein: CASSVGPNTEAFF.

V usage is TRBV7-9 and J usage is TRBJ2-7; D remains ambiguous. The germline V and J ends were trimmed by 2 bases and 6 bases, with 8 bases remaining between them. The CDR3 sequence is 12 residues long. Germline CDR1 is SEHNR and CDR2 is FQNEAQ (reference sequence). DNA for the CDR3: TGTGCCAGCAGCTTAAGCCCGTCCGAGCAGTACTTC. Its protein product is CASSLSPSEQYF.

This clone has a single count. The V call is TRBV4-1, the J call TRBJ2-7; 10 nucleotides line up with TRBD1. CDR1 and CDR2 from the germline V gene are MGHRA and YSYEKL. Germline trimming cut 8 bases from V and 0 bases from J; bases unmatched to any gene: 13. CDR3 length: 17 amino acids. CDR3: CASEPGQGVGSSYEQYF. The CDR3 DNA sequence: TGCGCCAGCGAACCCGGACAGGGGGTAGGTAGCTCCTACGAGCAGTACTTC.

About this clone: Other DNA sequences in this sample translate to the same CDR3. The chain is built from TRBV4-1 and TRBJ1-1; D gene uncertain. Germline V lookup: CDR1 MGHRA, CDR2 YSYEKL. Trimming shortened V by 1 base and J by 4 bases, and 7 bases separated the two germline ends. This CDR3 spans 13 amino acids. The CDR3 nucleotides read TGCGCCAGCAGCCAAGGAGTGGGCACTGAAGCTTTCTTT. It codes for CASSQGVGTEAFF.

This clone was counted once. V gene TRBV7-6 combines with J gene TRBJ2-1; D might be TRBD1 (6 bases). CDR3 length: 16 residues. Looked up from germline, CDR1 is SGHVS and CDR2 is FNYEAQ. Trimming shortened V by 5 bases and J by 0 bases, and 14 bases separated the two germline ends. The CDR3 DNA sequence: TGTGCCAGCAGCCCCCTGGGGGCGCTCTCCTACAATGAGCAGTTCTTC. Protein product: CASSPLGALSYNEQFF.

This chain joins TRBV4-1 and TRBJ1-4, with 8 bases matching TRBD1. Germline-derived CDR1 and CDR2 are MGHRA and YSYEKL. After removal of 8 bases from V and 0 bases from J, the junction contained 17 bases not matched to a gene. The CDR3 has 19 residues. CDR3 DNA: TGCGCCAGCCGGCTACCGGAGACAGGGGCACTCGCAACTAATGAAAAACTGTTTTTT. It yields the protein CASRLPETGALATNEKLFF.

The CDR3 sequence is CASKSPTETNEKLFF. In DNA form, the CDR3 reads TGTGCCAGCAAATCCCCGACAGAAACTAATGAAAAACTGTTTTTT. The rearrangement links TRBV28 to TRBJ1-4; the D gene is possibly TRBD1 (5 bases). V shed 7 bases and J shed 1 base, with 13 bases lying between them. The CDR3 consists of 15 residues. Germline lookup yields CDR1 MDHEN and CDR2 SYDVKM.

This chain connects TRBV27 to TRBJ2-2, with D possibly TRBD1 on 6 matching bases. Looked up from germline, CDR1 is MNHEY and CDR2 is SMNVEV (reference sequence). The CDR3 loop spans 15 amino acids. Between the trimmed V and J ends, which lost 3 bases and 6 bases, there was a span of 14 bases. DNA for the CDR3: TGTGCCAGCAGTTTGGACGGGCAGGGGCCCGGGGAGCTGTTTTTT. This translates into CASSLDGQGPGELFF.

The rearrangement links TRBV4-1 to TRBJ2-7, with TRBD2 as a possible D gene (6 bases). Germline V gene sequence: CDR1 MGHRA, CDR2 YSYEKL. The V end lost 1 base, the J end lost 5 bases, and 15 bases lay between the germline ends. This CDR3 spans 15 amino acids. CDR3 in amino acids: CASSQVGGNADEQYF. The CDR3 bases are TGCGCCAGCAGCCAAGTGGGAGGAAACGCTGACGAGCAGTACTTC.

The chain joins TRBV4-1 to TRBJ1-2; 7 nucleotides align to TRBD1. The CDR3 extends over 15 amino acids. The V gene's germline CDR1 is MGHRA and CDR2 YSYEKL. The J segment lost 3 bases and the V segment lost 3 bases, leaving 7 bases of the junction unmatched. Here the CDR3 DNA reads TGCGCCAGCAGCCATCCCACAGGGGATTACTATGGCTACACCTTC. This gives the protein CASSHPTGDYYGYTF.

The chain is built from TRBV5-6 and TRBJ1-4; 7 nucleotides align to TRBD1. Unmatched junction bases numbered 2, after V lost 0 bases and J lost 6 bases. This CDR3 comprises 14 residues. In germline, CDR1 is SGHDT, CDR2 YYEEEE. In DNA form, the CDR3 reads TGTGCCAGCAGCTTGGGACAGGGAGATGAAAAACTGTTTTTT. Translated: CASSLGQGDEKLFF.

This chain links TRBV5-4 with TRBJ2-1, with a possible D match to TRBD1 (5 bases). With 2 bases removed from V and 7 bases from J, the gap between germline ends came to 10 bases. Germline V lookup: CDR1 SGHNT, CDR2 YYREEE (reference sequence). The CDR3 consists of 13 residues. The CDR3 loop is CASSFQGLNEQFF. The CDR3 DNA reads TGTGCCAGCAGCTTTCAGGGTCTGAATGAGCAGTTCTTC. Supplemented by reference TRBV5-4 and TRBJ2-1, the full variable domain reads ETGVTQSPTHLIKTRGQQVTLRCSSQSGHNTVSWYQQALGQGPQFIFQYYREEENGRGNFPPRFSGLQFPNYSSELNVNALELDDSALYLCASSFQGLNEQFFGPGTRLTVL.

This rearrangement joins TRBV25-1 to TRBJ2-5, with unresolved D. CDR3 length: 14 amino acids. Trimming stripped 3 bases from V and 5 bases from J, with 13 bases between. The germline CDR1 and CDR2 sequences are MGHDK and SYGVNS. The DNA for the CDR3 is TGTGCCAGCAGTGAGTGGACGGGTTCGGAGACCCAGTACTTC. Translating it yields CASSEWTGSETQYF.